The sequence of this T cell receptor beta chain was determined in a study of radiation and T cells in renal cell carcinoma. Study outcomes and limitations: Top tumor clonotypes rose in blood 2 weeks post-radiation, then contracted.

CDR1 and CDR2 from the germline V gene are ENHRY and SYGVKD. Deletions cut 2 bases from V and 4 bases from J, with 11 bases between. This CDR3 is built from 14 residues. In this sample, this clone turned up a few times. Its antigen is currently unknown. Clones were read by immunoSEQ multiplex PCR, and TCRdb kept only the in-frame ones, dropping some. Among roughly 130,000 clones listed, 88% were seen once. The time point here: blood 2 weeks post-SBRT. Treatment given: 15 Gy SBRT to primary tumor, nephrectomy 4 weeks later. Blood was sampled at baseline, 2 weeks and 4 weeks after SBRT. The source of this sequence is a woman in her 70s with renal cell carcinoma. The sequenced sample was blood, obtained from a patient whose treatment included radiotherapy and nephrectomy. The gene calls are TRBV10-3 and TRBJ1-1; D uncertain. The CDR3 reads CAISENFAGTEAFF. As DNA, the CDR3 is TGTGCCATCAGTGAGAACTTTGCAGGCACTGAAGCTTTCTTT.